A selection of T cell receptor beta chains follows, all from one sample in a study of control samples from healthy donors and cancer patients. Repertoires were generated with immunoSEQ multiplex PCR, while TCRdb's copy carries only in-frame clones and drops some. The sample holds about 210,000 clones. Material: blood. Every receptor here comes from a woman aged 30 to 39 in good health. Each CDR3 is given with its conserved first and last residue. The D gene is left open where the match is weak.

TRBJ1-4,-,TRBV2,CASSELGEEKLFF,TGTGCCAGCAGTGAATTGGGGGAAGAAAAACTGTTTTTT
TRBJ1-2,-,TRBV29-1,CSSTDQNYGYTF,TGCAGCAGCACCGACCAAAACTATGGCTACACCTTC
TRBJ2-2,-,TRBV4-1,CASSQVGSGELFF,TGCGCCAGCAGCCAAGTAGGGTCCGGGGAGCTGTTTTTT
TRBJ1-4,-,TRBV2,CASIRGVNEKLFF,TGTGCCAGCATAAGGGGGGTGAACGAAAAACTGTTTTTT
TRBJ2-5,TRBD1,TRBV11-2,CASSIDRVQETLYF,TGTGCCAGCAGCATCGACAGGGTCCAAGAGACCCTGTACTTC
TRBJ2-2,-,TRBV6-5,CASSYEDSGNTGELFF,TGTGCCAGCAGTTACGAGGACAGCGGGAACACCGGGGAGCTGTTTTTT
TRBJ2-3,TRBD2,TRBV9,CASSFGTSGGADTQYF,TGTGCCAGCAGCTTCGGGACTAGCGGGGGGGCAGATACGCAGTATTTT
TRBJ1-3,-,TRBV6-5,CASNGQPGNTIYF,TGTGCCAGCAATGGACAGCCTGGAAACACCATATATTTT
TRBJ1-3,TRBD1,TRBV18,CASSLNSGTGVGNTIYF,TGTGCCAGCTCATTAAACTCCGGGACAGGGGTCGGAAACACCATATATTTT
TRBJ2-5,TRBD2,TRBV6-2/TRBV6-3,CASSYGLAGGTETQYF,TGTGCCAGCAGTTACGGGCTAGCGGGGGGAACAGAGACCCAGTACTTC
TRBJ2-4,TRBD1,TRBV19,CASSKGQGFWGENIQYF,TGTGCCAGTAGTAAGGGACAGGGATTTTGGGGCGAAAACATTCAGTACTTC
TRBJ2-3,-,TRBV7-9,CASSLGGMGAYDTQYF,TGTGCCAGCAGCTTAGGTGGGATGGGGGCATATGATACGCAGTATTTT
TRBJ1-1,-,TRBV2,CASGLEGNTEAFF,TGTGCCAGCGGCTTGGAAGGGAACACTGAAGCTTTCTTT